The present T cell receptor beta chain was sequenced within a study of blood T cell repertoires in COVID-19. The wider study: The cDNA or gDNA used as material had been derived from T cells, B-cell-depleted T cells, or PBMCs.

Method: immunoSEQ multiplex PCR; TCRdb's copy keeps in-frame clones and lacks some. The sample yields about 95,000 clones, roughly four fifths seen once. Germline CDR1 and CDR2: SQVTM and ANQGSEA. With 4 bases clipped from V and 10 bases from J, the junction kept 6 bases outside the gene matches. The CDR3 is 11 residues long. Patients of the Seattle cohort, enrolled during active infection, were followed longitudinally. This chain uses TRBV29-1 with TRBJ1-1; TRBD1 aligns across 7 bases. Sequenced: peripheral blood. The receptor's source is a man aged 80 or over with COVID-19, enrolled during active disease. This chain's CDR3 is CSVGGAGGAFF. The CDR3 region has the DNA TGCAGCGTTGGAGGGGCAGGGGGAGCTTTCTTT.